This T cell receptor beta chain was found in a study of cytomegalovirus exposure and HLA in healthy donors (dated by TCRdb to about 2017). Describing the broader study: An earlier analysis of several hundred of the donors reported 276 Gb of sequence data and roughly 120 million unique TCR beta sequences obtained from approximately 180 million T cells. To study patterns of TCR occurrence, a later analysis re-analyzed previously published TCR beta repertoires from 500 to 850 donors and added high-resolution HLA genotyping. Typing coverage varied by locus: roughly 629-640 donors for A, B, C, DRB1 and DQB1; roughly 520 for DQA1; more than 600 for DPA1; 400 to 480 for DPB1. HLA typing covered class I and class II loci at four-digit resolution. Along with the roughly 700-subject first cohort, a separate validation cohort of 120 different subjects was used. Rather than using new phenotypic data, the later analysis identified candidate immune exposures from TCR beta sequences and from how often those sequences occurred across donors. Donor age, sex, ethnicity and CMV serostatus were collected together with the repertoire data. In a later genetic analysis, genome-wide SNP genotypes for about 65% of the roughly 670 donors were used, and that subset was treated as a discovery cohort. Of the approximately 400 genotyped donors, less than 90% were placed in the genetic ancestry cluster associated with self-reported Caucasian donors. High-throughput TCR immunosequencing, statistical association of individual TCRs with disease status, and machine learning were combined to predict cytomegalovirus infection status. Every repertoire in the discovery cohort had been generated on one and the same sequencing platform. The study profiled the T cell repertoires of approximately 700 subjects by immunosequencing and related them to cytomegalovirus serostatus. The study aimed to test whether cataloging public T cell receptors could reveal signatures of past pathogen exposure. A handful of DR-DQ haplotypes were treated as single units for association and clustering because of strong linkage in the cohort. Among over 350 genotyped donors of the cohort, an average of 235,054 unique TCR beta nucleotide sequences were sequenced per donor, roughly 20% of them non-productive. About 320 gigabases of sequencing data and approximately 85 million unique TCR sequences were included in an early release covering under 650 HLA-typed donors. To decide whether each TCR beta V gene segment behaved as functional or pseudogenic, an earlier analysis of some 570 of the donors relied on high-throughput TCR beta sequencing.

The library relied on the immunoSEQ multiplex PCR assay. For the multiplex PCR, a mixture combining 60 forward primers for TCR Vbeta segments and 13 reverse primers for TCR Jbeta segments was used. Amplification of the CDR3 region of rearranged TCR beta genes was performed with a multiplex PCR assay on genomic DNA. The amplified TCR beta libraries were sequenced on the Illumina HiSeq System as 87-base-pair reads. Turning to the authors' computational methods: A later analysis counted some 80 million unique TCR beta chains across the 670 or so repertoires, and roughly 11 million of these chains were shared by at least two donors. To remove PCR and sequencing errors, raw reads were error-corrected and collapsed into unique sequences using a nearest-neighbor algorithm that merged closely related sequences. V, D and J gene segments were assigned by aligning CDR3 sequences to IMGT reference sequences. Each retained sequence needed at least a six-nucleotide match to both a V gene segment and a J gene segment. Rearrangements were classified as productive when the CDR3 lacked stop codons and remained in frame with V and J, and all other rearrangements were classified as non-productive. Following IMGT convention, CDR3 was defined as the stretch from the second conserved V-encoded cysteine up to the conserved J-encoded phenylalanine. The earlier analysis of around 640 of the donors excluded sequences that lacked an unambiguous match to a single V gene segment. In an earlier analysis of some 590 of the donors, V segments were called functional above 56.7% productive rearrangements and were called segregating when the between-donor standard deviation exceeded 5%. A statistical classification framework was built to diagnose cytomegalovirus status from the catalog of TCR beta chain sequences. In a later analysis, V and J genes were assigned by comparing TCR nucleotide sequences against IMGT/GENE-DB human TR gene sequences. A later analysis assigned CDR3 sequences and most-parsimonious VDJ recombination scenarios with the TCRdist pipeline. In a later analysis, each TCR beta chain was defined by its CDR3 amino acid sequence together with its V-gene family, and reads without a unique V-gene family were excluded. In a later analysis, 450 to 600 highly shared, low-generation-probability nucleotide sequences were removed to address suspected cross-contamination and a sequencing artifact. In a later analysis, a clonal expansion index was calculated for each public chain from normalized within-repertoire ranks of inferred template counts. A later analysis computed generation probabilities with a VDJ recombination model fitted to out-of-frame rearrangements, and checked the results against IGoR. In a later analysis, hypergeometric tests were used to score TCR-TCR, TCR-HLA and TCR-CMV co-occurrence, with a repertoire-size bias correction applied to TCR pairs. In a later analysis, false discovery rates were estimated by permuting HLA or CMV assignments 20 times. In a later analysis, co-occurring TCRs were grouped using DBSCAN, with TCRdist sequence similarity added in when clustering inside HLA-allele-positive subsets. Co-occurrence clustering excluded repertoires with fewer than 30,000 or more than 120,000 public chains, plus five with anomalous nucleotide sharing. TCRdb took over this immuneACCESS table, retaining in-frame rearrangements with V and J assigned. Such tables are incomplete; in checked studies, under half of the missing clones stem from an unresolved V gene, and the remainder is unexplained. V, J and clone size are those of that table, while D and trimming were read from the DNA. The sample table gives 150,000 or so clones. The top ten constitute 2.1% of the sample.

What the study reported, not specific to this receptor: Some IMGT-functional V segments, including TRBV6-2 and TRBV6-3, could not be distinguished by the 87-base-pair reads and were therefore excluded. The sequencing pipeline was judged likely to have produced a cluster of highly shared sequence variants as a technical artifact. Compared with equally common non-associated chains, HLA-associated TCR beta chains in a later analysis were more clonally expanded and had lower generation probabilities. A total of fewer than 200 TCR beta chains were listed by the study as associated with cytomegalovirus. In a later analysis, most CMV-associated TCR beta chains were found to appear HLA-restricted, with HLA associations seemingly driven largely by CMV exposure. Most TCR sequences were seen in very few donors, while some public TCRs were found in many individuals. V-gene and J-gene trimming of TCR beta chains was associated with a missense DCLRE1C variant in a later genetic analysis, and the association was replicated in an independent cohort. Assigning TCR associations to individual alleles was difficult when HLA alleles, especially DR and DQ, strongly co-occurred. For the cohort, immune exposure information was limited to CMV serostatus. Specific HLA alleles were associated with 15,000 to 20,000 TCR beta sequences at a false discovery rate of 0.05 in a later analysis. Because counts were too low, 15 to 20 rarely observed V segments, including chromosome 9 orphons, were excluded from the earlier analysis of several hundred of the donors. According to the authors, the approach could potentially be generalized to other disease states and immunological phenotypes. A further reported finding was that TCR beta sequences accurately predicted the HLA-A and HLA-B alleles for most subjects in the first cohort. According to a later genetic analysis, donors in an Asian-associated ancestry cluster had fewer N-insertions in productive TCRs than the approximately 670-donor mean. Several of the top co-occurrence clusters appeared to be linked to parvovirus B19, influenza, CMV and Epstein-Barr virus, according to a later analysis. HLA typing was unavailable for some donors at each locus, so association tests used only the typed subset. The cohort was sequenced for TCR beta chains only, and without alpha or paired-chain data the features that could be detected were limited. Correlated functional status among segregating V segments might reflect linkage disequilibrium, but an unknown experimental factor could not be ruled out. In an earlier analysis of around 600 of the donors, most TCR beta V segments appeared in productive rearrangements about 87% or about 30% of the time, broadly matching IMGT annotations. The presence/absence analyses assumed that sequencing depth was roughly uniform across donors, and that assumption may not be true. According to a later analysis, TCR association rates differed among HLA loci, with DRB1 alleles showing the most associated TCRs and HLA-C alleles showing the fewest. Cytomegalovirus status was reported to be diagnosed by the classifier with high specificity and sensitivity in both the original and validation cohorts. In vitro tests confirmed that a few of the cytomegalovirus-associated TCR beta chains recognize cytomegalovirus antigens.

Based on the germline V gene, the CDR1 and CDR2 sequences are WSHSY and SAAADI. Including the terminal cysteine and phenylalanine, the CDR3 comprises 16 residues. Kept here is only the CDR3 DNA, which spans 48 bases and is read in frame from base 1. Germline trimming amounts to 7 bases on V and 0 bases on J, with 9 as the count of junction bases outside the gene matches. About this clone: Its antigen has not been determined.

The cohort comprised around 690 healthy bone marrow donors. At the time of sampling, all cohort members were nominally healthy, though unrecorded immune exposures were likely present. The donor tested CMV seronegative, placing the donor among the roughly 340 seronegative members of the cohort. Every donor gave a peripheral blood sample, and the peripheral blood mononuclear cells from that sample were used for TCR beta sequencing. The Qiagen DNeasy Blood Extraction Kit was used to extract genomic DNA from the blood cell samples. The V and J genes are TRBV10-2 and TRBJ2-1; 7 bases in the junction line up with TRBD2. The sequence derives from a man aged 30 to 39 in good health and CMV-seronegative. Specimen: PBMCs. Here is the DNA: TGCGCCAGCATTTTCACGGGCGGGAGCTCCTACAATGAGCAGTTCTTC. This is translated as CASIFTGGSSYNEQFF.